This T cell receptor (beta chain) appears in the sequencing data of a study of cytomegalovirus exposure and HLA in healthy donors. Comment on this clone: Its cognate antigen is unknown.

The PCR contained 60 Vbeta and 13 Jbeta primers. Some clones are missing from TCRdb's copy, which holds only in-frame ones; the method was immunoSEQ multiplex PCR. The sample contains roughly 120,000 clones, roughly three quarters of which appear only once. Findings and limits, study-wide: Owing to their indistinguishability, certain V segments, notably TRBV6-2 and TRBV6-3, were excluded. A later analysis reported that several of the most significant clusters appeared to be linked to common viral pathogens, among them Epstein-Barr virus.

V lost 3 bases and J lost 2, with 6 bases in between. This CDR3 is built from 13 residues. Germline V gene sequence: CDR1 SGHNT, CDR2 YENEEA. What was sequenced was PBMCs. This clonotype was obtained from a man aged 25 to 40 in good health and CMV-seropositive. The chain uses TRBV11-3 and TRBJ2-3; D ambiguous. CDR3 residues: CASSLTYTDTQYF. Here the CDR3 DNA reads TGTGCCAGCAGCTTGACTTACACAGATACGCAGTATTTT. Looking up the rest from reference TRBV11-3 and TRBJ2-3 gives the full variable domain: EAGVVQSPRYKIIEKKQPVAFWCNPISGHNTLYWYLQNLGQGPELLIRYENEEAVDDSQLPKDRFSAERLKGVDSTLKIQPAELGDSAVYLCASSLTYTDTQYFGPGTRLTVL.